The present T cell receptor beta chain was sequenced within a study of cytomegalovirus exposure and HLA in healthy donors. Researchers ran the PCR with 60 Vbeta and 13 Jbeta primers. Clones were sequenced by immunoSEQ multiplex PCR, and TCRdb holds only the in-frame ones, with some missing. Seen here are about 160,000 clones, roughly 77% observed once, and the top ten hold approximately 3.7%. This clone was seen a few times. This CDR3 is built from 14 residues. Trimming removed 2 bases from V and 13 bases from J, with 15 bases in between. Germline V gene lookup returns CDR1 MGHRA and CDR2 YSYEKL. The V gene is TRBV4-1, the J gene TRBJ1-6; D gene ambiguous. This TCR derives from a man aged 30-40 years in good health and CMV-seropositive. The sample was PBMCs. Here the CDR3 reads CASSQTTIKWPLHF. DNA of the CDR3: TGCGCCAGCAGCCAAACCACAATAAAGTGGCCCCTCCACTTT.